This T cell receptor (beta chain) was found in a study of T cells in Graves' hyperthyroidism and ophthalmopathy (dated by TCRdb to 2018 to 2020). With respect to the entire study: Peripheral blood was collected at initial diagnosis, before any treatment. A discovery cohort of about a hundred patients, about 44 with Graves' ophthalmopathy and 55 to 60 with stable Graves' hyperthyroidism, was used to find distinguishing TCR V-J signatures. Whether ophthalmopathy could be predicted prospectively was tested in an independent validation cohort made up of approximately 19 hyperthyroidism patients plus 17 patients who later progressed to ophthalmopathy. The 100 discovery patients were randomly divided into training and test sets at a 7:3 ratio. In addition, the study compared T-cell repertoires in thyroid tissue and in blood from five to seven Graves' hyperthyroidism patients. After sampling, hyperthyroidism patients received methimazole starting at 30 mg daily, and ophthalmopathy patients received high-dose intravenous methylprednisolone. According to the paper, TCR Vbeta CDR3 sequencing was carried out on 135 peripheral blood samples, which came from fewer than 50 ophthalmopathy, around 74 hyperthyroidism and approximately 17 progressor patients.

Note on this clonotype: Its binding antigen is unknown. Base-call qualities are not available, and no considerably larger clone is one nucleotide away.

Summary of the overall study and its limitations: No statistical method was used to fix the sample size in advance, and group allocation was not hidden from the investigators. In cross-validation, a model built on a 13 V-J signature told ophthalmopathy apart from stable hyperthyroidism with 87.88% sensitivity and roughly 81% specificity, and in testing the same model reached 80%/75%. In validation, the model predicted progression to ophthalmopathy a median of approximately 6.6 months before onset, with roughly 71% sensitivity and 72.22% specificity. Blood samples also contained most of the expanded thyroid clonotypes (frequency above 0.001), which suggests that blood repertoires may reflect thyroid immune responses.

Hyperthyroidism patients were aged 18 to 65 years and newly diagnosed, with disease duration of less than 2 months. Any patient with an uncontrolled infection, another autoimmune disease, pregnancy or lactation was excluded. Diagnoses were established on the basis of clinical symptoms, serum thyroxine and TRAb, thyroid ultrasound, and orbital computed tomography. Blood from progressor patients was collected at the time of first diagnosis with hyperthyroidism, before any ophthalmopathy symptoms had appeared. PBMCs were separated from 8 to 10 ml of fresh peripheral blood using Ficoll-Paque density gradient centrifugation. Progressor patients were initially diagnosed with Graves' hyperthyroidism and developed ophthalmopathy during follow-up. Total RNA was extracted using Trizol reagent, and RNA quality was assessed on an Agilent 2100 Bioanalyzer. The TCR beta CDR3 regions were amplified from the RNA transcripts. For the first round of RT-PCR on the TCR CDR3, the HTBI primer set was used together with the Qiagen OneStep RT-PCR kit. Libraries were constructed in a second round of multiplex PCR, after which size selection and purification were carried out. Libraries were sequenced paired-end with 100 bp reads on an Illumina HiSeq2000. Concerning the study's data processing: SOAPnuke was used to process the raw data, removing reads that contained adapters or uncalled bases, had a mean Phred below 15, or lacked an exact match to the constant primer or identifier. COPE v1.2.5 was used to merge the high-quality paired reads, and each unique nucleotide sequence was defined as a clonotype. Clonotypes were aligned to IMGT TRBV, TRBD and TRBJ reference segments using MiTCR v1.1. The analysis was restricted to V-J combinations with a frequency above 0.0001, which together covered about 99% of the repertoires. The TCS score was defined as F50 (clonal expansion) divided by E x V (chaos), with BLOSUM62-based TCRdist calculated between CDR3 peptides within each V-J. Welch's t-statistics and random forest reduced around 550 V-J features to roughly 13, which were used in a naive Bayes classifier (R e1071). Clones were called with MiXCR by TCRdb after fastp trimmed the public reads at Q25, and only in-frame beta chains were retained. Rows are combined by CDR3 protein, so each entry shows the most common genes and DNA. The V and J calls were not made by the authors but by TCRdb's processing. Recorded for this sample are about 270,000 distinct CDR3 sequences; around 15% of them occurred a single time. The ten most abundant clones make up more than 30% of the sample.

V is trimmed back by 1 base and J by 6 bases, and the junction contains 9 bases that no gene match accounts for. According to the germline V gene, CDR1 reads LGHNA and CDR2 reads YNFKEQ. The CDR3 runs 16 residues from the cysteine to the phenylalanine. Just the 48-base CDR3 DNA is kept, in frame starting at base 1. The sequencing sample was made of blood. The origin of this receptor is a woman aged 45-60 years with Graves' hyperthyroidism that later progressed to Graves' ophthalmopathy. The rearrangement combines TRBV4-2 with TRBJ2-1, with 7 middle bases fitting TRBD2. This receptor carries the CDR3 CASSQGGSGSINEQFF. The sequence in DNA is TGTGCCAGCAGCCAAGGCGGTAGCGGGTCAATCAATGAGCAGTTCTTC.